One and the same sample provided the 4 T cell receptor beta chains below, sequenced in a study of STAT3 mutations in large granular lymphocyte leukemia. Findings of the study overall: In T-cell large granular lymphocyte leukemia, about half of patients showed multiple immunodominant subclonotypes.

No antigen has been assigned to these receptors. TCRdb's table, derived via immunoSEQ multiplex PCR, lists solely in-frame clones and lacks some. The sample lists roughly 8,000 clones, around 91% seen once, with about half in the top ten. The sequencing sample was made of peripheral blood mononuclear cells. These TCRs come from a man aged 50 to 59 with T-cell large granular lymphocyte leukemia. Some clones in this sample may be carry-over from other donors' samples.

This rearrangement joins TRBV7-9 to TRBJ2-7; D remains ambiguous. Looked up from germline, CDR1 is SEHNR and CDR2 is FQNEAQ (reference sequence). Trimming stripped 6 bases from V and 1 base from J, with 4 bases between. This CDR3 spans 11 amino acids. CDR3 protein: CASSLSYEQYF. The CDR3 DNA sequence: TGTGCCAGCAGTTTGTCCTACGAGCAGTACTTC.

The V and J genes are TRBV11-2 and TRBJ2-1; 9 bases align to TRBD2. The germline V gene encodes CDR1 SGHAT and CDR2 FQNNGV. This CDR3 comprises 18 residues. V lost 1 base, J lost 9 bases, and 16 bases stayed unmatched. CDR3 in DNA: TGTGCCAGCAGCTTAGGAGCCCTCGGGCGCGGGAGGGCCGCTGAGCAGTTCTTC. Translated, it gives CASSLGALGRGRAAEQFF.

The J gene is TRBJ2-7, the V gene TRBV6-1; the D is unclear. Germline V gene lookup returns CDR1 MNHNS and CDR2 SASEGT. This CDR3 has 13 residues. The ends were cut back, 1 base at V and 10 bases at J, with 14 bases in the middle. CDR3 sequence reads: CASSEVSSSLQYF. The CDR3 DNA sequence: TGTGCCAGCAGTGAAGTTAGCAGCTCGCTACAGTACTTC.

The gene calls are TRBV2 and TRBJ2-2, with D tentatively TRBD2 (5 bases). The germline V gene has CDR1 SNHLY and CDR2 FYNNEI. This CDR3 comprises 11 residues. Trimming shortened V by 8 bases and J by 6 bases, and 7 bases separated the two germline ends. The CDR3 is CASDGAGELFF. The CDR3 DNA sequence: TGTGCCAGCGACGGGGCCGGGGAGCTGTTTTTT. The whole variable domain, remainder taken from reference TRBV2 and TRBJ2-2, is EPEVTQTPSHQVTQMGQEVILRCVPISNHLYFYWYRQILGQKVEFLVSFYNNEISEKSEIFDDQFSVERPDGSNFTLKIRSTKLEDSAMYFCASDGAGELFFGEGSRLTVL.